The rows below give T cell receptor beta chains drawn from one sample of a study of blood T cell repertoires in COVID-19. Method: immunoSEQ multiplex PCR; TCRdb's copy keeps in-frame clones and lacks some. The sample includes some 390,000 clones, 70% to 90% seen only once; the top ten take around 3%. Sequences were obtained from peripheral blood. The receptors derive from a human donor in a cohort sampled during active COVID-19. Both conserved end residues are part of each CDR3. The order of the fields is CDR3 protein, CDR3 DNA, D gene, CDR3 length, J gene, clone size, V gene. D genes are given only for firm matches. Expanded clones get a size class; other rows say once, few or many, or leave the size out.

CDR3 protein: CASSQDIEDEQFF; CDR3 DNA: TGTGCCAGCAGCCAAGATATCGAGGATGAGCAGTTCTTC; D gene: -; CDR3 length: 13; J gene: TRBJ2-1; clone size: few; V gene: TRBV3-1/TRBV3-2
CDR3 protein: CAWSVFQSYEQYF; CDR3 DNA: TGTGCCTGGAGTGTATTCCAATCCTACGAGCAGTACTTC; D gene: -; CDR3 length: 13; J gene: TRBJ2-7; clone size: -; V gene: TRBV30
CDR3 protein: CASNQGANNEQFF; CDR3 DNA: TGTGCCAGCAACCAGGGGGCCAACAATGAGCAGTTCTTC; D gene: TRBD1; CDR3 length: 13; J gene: TRBJ2-1; clone size: -; V gene: TRBV6-5
CDR3 protein: CAVQGLYGYTF; CDR3 DNA: TGTGCCGTACAGGGTCTCTATGGCTACACCTTC; D gene: -; CDR3 length: 11; J gene: TRBJ1-2; clone size: once; V gene: TRBV2
CDR3 protein: CASSQPRTGGKTQYF; CDR3 DNA: TGTGCCAGCAGCCAACCTAGGACAGGAGGGAAGACCCAGTACTTC; D gene: -; CDR3 length: 15; J gene: TRBJ2-5; clone size: once; V gene: TRBV7-2
CDR3 protein: CASSPDRFTEAFF; CDR3 DNA: TGTGCCAGCAGCCCCGACAGGTTCACTGAAGCTTTCTTT; D gene: -; CDR3 length: 13; J gene: TRBJ1-1; clone size: -; V gene: TRBV7-8
CDR3 protein: CASSPSDREAEAFF; CDR3 DNA: TGTGCCAGCTCACCAAGCGACAGGGAGGCTGAAGCTTTCTTT; D gene: TRBD1; CDR3 length: 14; J gene: TRBJ1-1; clone size: -; V gene: TRBV18
CDR3 protein: CASSLIVPLLGWKQYF; CDR3 DNA: TGTGCCAGCAGTTTAATAGTGCCACTGCTCGGGTGGAAGCAGTACTTC; D gene: -; CDR3 length: 16; J gene: TRBJ2-7; clone size: -; V gene: TRBV28
CDR3 protein: CAWSVGGVGSRSNYGYTF; CDR3 DNA: TGTGCCTGGAGTGTTGGGGGGGTAGGGAGCCGATCTAACTATGGCTACACCTTC; D gene: -; CDR3 length: 18; J gene: TRBJ1-2; clone size: -; V gene: TRBV30
CDR3 protein: CASSIRGGKLFF; CDR3 DNA: TGTGCCAGTAGTATCCGCGGGGGGAAACTGTTTTTT; D gene: -; CDR3 length: 12; J gene: TRBJ1-4; clone size: -; V gene: TRBV19
CDR3 protein: CASSYGQGANTIYF; CDR3 DNA: TGTGCCAGCAGTTACGGACAGGGGGCGAACACCATATATTTT; D gene: TRBD1; CDR3 length: 14; J gene: TRBJ1-3; clone size: -; V gene: TRBV6-5
CDR3 protein: CATSRRGGPSGTQYF; CDR3 DNA: TGTGCCACCAGCAGACGGGGGGGGCCTAGCGGGACCCAGTACTTC; D gene: TRBD2; CDR3 length: 15; J gene: TRBJ2-5; clone size: -; V gene: TRBV15